What follows is one T cell receptor beta chain and its context. TCRdb processed the 5' RACE reads anew with MiXCR; each CDR3 protein has one entry. The table lists hundreds of thousands of distinct CDR3 sequences, 10% to 15% of them singletons, with under 15% in the top ten. The data derive from a study of T cells after yellow fever vaccination. Study information: Fractions of limited cellularity were prepared by means of SMART-Seq v4 Ultra Low Input.

Trimming stripped 6 bases from V and 0 bases from J, with 24 bases between. The CDR3 is made up of 18 amino acids. Germline values: CDR1 DFQATT, CDR2 SNEGSKA (reference sequence). The receptor was isolated from a young man who received the YFV17D yellow fever vaccine. This specimen was PBMCs, taken on the day of the yellow fever booster vaccination. The gene calls are TRBV20-1 and TRBJ2-1, with D tentatively TRBD2 (5 bases). The CDR3: CSATSSLLSGSSYNEQFF. CDR3 coding DNA: TGCAGTGCCACATCCTCCTTATTGAGCGGAAGCTCCTACAATGAGCAGTTCTTC.